This T cell receptor beta chain was found in a study of identifying expanded T cells in peripheral blood. Trimming shortened V by 1 base and J by 1 base, and 9 bases separated the two germline ends. There are 14 residues in the CDR3. Germline V gives CDR1 SGHDT, CDR2 YYEEEE. The data were produced by immunoSEQ multiplex PCR, yet TCRdb's version contains in-frame clones alone and is incomplete. The sample lists about 100,000 clones; roughly 87% were seen once. The rearrangement links TRBV5-6 to TRBJ2-7; no firm D call. The receptor was isolated from a person aged 18-70 years in good health. The sequencing sample was made of blood. DNA of the CDR3: TGTGCCAGCAGCTTGTTCCAGGTATCCTACGAGCAGTACTTC. Translating it yields CASSLFQVSYEQYF. Looking up the rest from reference TRBV5-6 and TRBJ2-7 gives the full variable domain: DAGVTQSPTHLIKTRGQQVTLRCSPKSGHDTVSWYQQALGQGPQFIFQYYEEEERQRGNFPDRFSGHQFPNYSSELNVNALLLGDSALYLCASSLFQVSYEQYFGPGTRLTVT.